This T cell receptor (beta chain) was captured by sequencing in a study of blood T cell repertoires in COVID-19. Profiling relied on immunoSEQ multiplex PCR, and the TCRdb table lists in-frame clones only, not all of them. The sample lists about 170,000 clones, around three quarters occurring once. The ends lost 6 bases at V and 2 bases at J; junction bases unmatched: 8. From germline, CDR1 is MDHEN and CDR2 SYDVKM. This CDR3 is built from 17 residues. This chain connects TRBV28 to TRBJ2-3; 13 positions agree with TRBD2. Sequenced material: PBMCs or T cells enriched from blood (not recorded which). The receptor comes from a woman in her 70s in a cohort exposed to, infected with or recovered from COVID-19 (not recorded which). CDR3 in DNA: TGTGCCAGCAGCAGGACTAGCGGGGGTCTTATCACAGATACGCAGTATTTT. Translating it yields CASSRTSGGLITDTQYF. The full variable domain, its missing parts supplied by reference TRBV28 and TRBJ2-3, is DVKVTQSSRYLVKRTGEKVFLECVQDMDHENMFWYRQDPGLGLRLIYFSYDVKMKEKGDIPEGYSVSREKKERFSLILESASTNQTSMYLCASSRTSGGLITDTQYFGPGTRLTVL.